Described below is a single T cell receptor (beta chain) sequence and its context. There are a few counts of this clonotype. This clone's antigen is unknown. No clone much larger than this one lies a single base away; base qualities are absent. This specimen's time point label, interpreted: persistent/refractory GD, antithyroid drugs over 5 years with positive TRAb. RNA was extracted from PBMCs in TRIzol for both TCR sequencing and RNA sequencing. The diagnosis of Graves' disease followed American Thyroid Association guidelines. Patients for the study were recruited at an endocrinology department in Xi'an, China. Each patient gave approximately 8.8 milliliters of peripheral blood, collected in an EDTA anticoagulant tube. PBMCs were isolated by Ficoll Paque Plus density gradient separation without further T cell sorting. An Agilent 2100 Bioanalyzer and agarose gel were used to assess RNA quality, and a NanoDrop 2000 was used to measure RNA concentration.

The library was made by multiplex PCR. Instrument on record: Illumina HiSeq 4000. CDR3 regions were amplified by Arm-PCR with iRepertoire HTBI primers to construct TCR beta libraries. PCR products were gel purified before sequencing. The published analysis was carried out like this. Across samples, 60 to 70 TRBV and 13 to 15 TRBJ segments were identified and used for gene usage analysis of CDR3 amino acid clonotypes. COPE and FqMerger were used to merge filtered high-quality paired reads into contigs. BLAST was used to align contigs to the IMGT TRBV, TRBD and TRBJ reference genes, and CDR3 was defined following IMGT. Any clonotype with a frequency above 0.1% was classified as a highly expanded clone. Repertoire diversity was measured by Shannon entropy, and V-J evenness by the Gini coefficient. A clonotype was considered public if more than one individual shared it. Using fastp at Q25 and MiXCR, TCRdb reprocessed the public reads and kept productive beta chains. Each entry is one CDR3 protein sequence, shown with its most common DNA and genes. The V and J calls reflect TCRdb's pipeline rather than the authors' work. The sample data list some 470,000 distinct CDR3 sequences, and roughly 21% of these were observed just once. Clones ranked in the top ten supply 7% to 9% of the sample.

This sample was taken from a study of regulatory T cells in long-lasting Graves disease (dated by TCRdb to the early 2020s). For the study in its entirety: Persistent Graves' disease meant more than 5 years of antithyroid drug treatment with TSH receptor autoantibodies that stayed positive. A total of about 35 samples underwent TCR sequencing, from about 13 patients with persistent Graves' disease and 20 or so patients with newly diagnosed Graves' disease. This study used TCR sequencing and RNA sequencing of peripheral blood to compare persistent Graves' disease patients against newly diagnosed Graves' disease patients. In the clinical cohort, patients with persistent Graves' disease had used antithyroid drugs for an average of roughly 10 years. The study was conducted in China and was registered as a clinical trial.

Unmatched junction bases come to 2, with V trimmed by 2 bases and J by 6 bases. The germline V gene (reference sequence) sets CDR1 to LNHDA and CDR2 to SQIVND. The CDR3 runs 14 residues from the cysteine to the phenylalanine. The only DNA kept is the CDR3, 42 bases in frame from the first base. Broad study findings and their caveats: TRBV28, TRBJ1-2 and TRBJ2-5 were preferentially used in persistent disease, while TRBV20-1 and TRBJ2-1 were favored in newly diagnosed disease. Sequencing and analysis were limited to the TCR beta chain. Peripheral blood alone was examined, since thyroid tissue, which constituted the primary lesion, could not be accessed. Compared with newly diagnosed patients, persistent Graves' disease patients had lower TCR Shannon entropy and fewer highly expanded clones, which suggests clonal expansion. The authors noted that the small sample size was a limitation that may lower accuracy. Patients with persistent disease shared more public clonotypes (approximately 2,500) than newly diagnosed patients did (more than 900).

The origin of this receptor is a female donor with Graves disease. The sequence links TRBV19 to TRBJ1-5, and 9 bases in between align with TRBD1. The sample here was peripheral blood mononuclear cells (PBMCs), taken when the disease was refractory, from a patient treated with antithyroid drugs. The sequence in DNA is TGTGCCAGTAGTATACAACAGGGGGCTCAGCCCCAGCATTTT. This sequence encodes CASSIQQGAQPQHF. The reference TRBV19 and TRBJ1-5 proteins fill in what lies around the CDR3, so the full variable domain reads DGGITQSPKYLFRKEGQNVTLSCEQNLNHDAMYWYRQDPGQGLRLIYYSQIVNDFQKGDIAEGYSVSREKKESFPLTVTSAQKNPTAFYLCASSIQQGAQPQHFGDGTRLSIL.